This record covers a single TCR beta chain. This CDR3 has 15 residues. Germline CDR1 and CDR2: LNHNV and YYDKDF (reference sequence). V was shortened by 0 bases and J by 5 bases, with 13 bases between the two germline ends. As for treatment: randomized to nivolumab then ipilimumab (arm A) or the reverse (arm B). Assay used: immunoSEQ multiplex PCR; TCRdb lists only in-frame clones, some missing. The profile covers approximately 3,700 clones, with around 21% appearing a single time and 16% taken by the ten largest. This specimen belongs to a study of sequential checkpoint blockade in melanoma. Study context: Both treatment sequences were followed by maintenance nivolumab. 91 pretreatment tumor DNA samples were TCRβ immunosequenced.

The rearrangement uses TRBV15 and TRBJ2-5; perhaps TRBD2 as D (6 bases). This TCR derives from a human donor with melanoma. The specimen comprised tumor tissue (inferred from file names), sampled from a patient given nivolumab and ipilimumab in sequence. CDR3 DNA: TGTGCCACCAGCAGAGATTTTAGGGCGGGGGAGACCCAGTACTTC. Its protein is CATSRDFRAGETQYF.